The TCR beta chain under discussion was sequenced for a study of blood T cell repertoires in COVID-19 (dated by TCRdb to the early 2020s). Regarding the complete study: Samples from collaborators originated in the United States, Italy and Spain and spanned both the acute and convalescent phases of COVID-19. The material from the prospective study consisted of cDNA or gDNA derived from T cells, B-cell-depleted T cells, or PBMCs. Deeply sampled blood TCRbeta repertoires from subjects exposed to, actively infected with, or recovered from COVID-19 were included in the dataset. The repertoires were made available in a free public database intended to serve as a resource for research on the immune response to SARS-CoV-2. Samples came from the ongoing ImmuneRACE study (first 160 participants) plus 1,254 subjects from 6 global collaborators. Nearly every sample came with metadata listing a de-identified subject ID, COVID-19 status, age in years and sex. Where available, HLA class I and class II types were obtained from metadata supplied by the sample provider rather than from assay-based typing.

The immunoSEQ Assay, a bias-controlled multiplex PCR, was used to amplify TCRbeta CDR3 regions from genomic DNA. Per the original workflow: The number of nucleated cells in each sample was estimated by amplification of reference gene primers within the assay. To quantify the absolute abundance of each unique TCRbeta CDR3 rearrangement, sequence reads were collapsed and filtered. For each sample, productive Simpson clonality was calculated as the square root of Simpson's diversity index over productive rearrangements. This immuneACCESS table, as held by TCRdb, lists in-frame sequences with V and J called but not all clones. Of the missing ones, under half trace to an unresolved V gene in checked studies; the others have no known cause. The V and J calls and clone size are taken from that table; D and trimming were inferred from the DNA. The sample profile shows about 380,000 clones; approximately 90% of them were found once. The ten largest clones represent more than 1% of the sample.

To note about this clone: What this receptor recognizes is not known. There are no base qualities to consult, and no much larger clone falls within one base.

Including the terminal cysteine and phenylalanine, the CDR3 comprises 15 residues. Only the CDR3 portion is preserved as DNA: 45 bases, with reading frame beginning at the first base. Relative to germline, V is missing 8 bases and J is missing 0 bases, with 9 bases of the junction outside any gene match. CDR1 LNHDA and CDR2 SQIVND were looked up in the germline V gene (reference sequence). What the work shows at the level of the full study, not this receptor alone: The quantity of clinical and demographic metadata differed by source and by participant and was supplied without curation.

In the prospective study, participants were roughly 18 to 100 years old, resided in about two dozen geographic areas of the United States, and were enrolled through a virtual design. In the prospective study, cohorts were assigned on the basis of participant-reported clinical history obtained from a screening survey and a study questionnaire. Recovered participants in ImmuneRACE Cohort 3 were defined by two consecutive negative NP/OP PCR tests, clearance by a healthcare professional, or resolution of symptoms. In the prospective study, mobile phlebotomists collected whole blood, serum and a nasopharyngeal or oropharyngeal swab from each participant. Over a roughly 2-month period, participants in the prospective study had the option of providing additional blood draws and questionnaires. Before DNA extraction, blood samples from the prospective study were shipped at room temperature or frozen.

The receptor's source is a woman aged 18-29 years who had recovered from COVID-19. The sequencing input was PBMCs or T cells enriched from blood (not recorded which). The rearrangement joined TRBV19 to TRBJ2-7; TRBD2 fits 8 bases in the junction. At the DNA level, the sequence is TGTGCCAGTGGGTCCGCGGGGGGCAGCTCCTACGAGCAGTACTTC. Translated, it gives CASGSAGGSSYEQYF.